The 19 T cell receptor beta chains below were found in one sample sequenced in a study of blood T cells in healthy people across ages. Then a second PCR, running roughly 7 to 11 cycles, was carried out with a sample-barcoded 5' primer and a J-beta primer mix. TCRdb reprocessed the 5' RACE reads via MiXCR and lists one record per CDR3 protein. Of around 500,000 distinct CDR3 sequences in the sample, roughly a quarter were seen once. Another study also made use of these data, one on T cells of mothers and their children.

The sample comprised blood. These receptors came from a boy younger than 10 in good health.

The rearrangement uses TRBV13 and TRBJ2-1; 10 positions agree with TRBD1. The last part of the DNA fits TRBJ2-7 better; the J call may be wrong. The germline gives CDR1 PRHDT, CDR2 FYEKMQ (reference sequence). The CDR3 length is 15 residues. CDR3 bases: TGTGCCAGCAGCGGCTCAGGGACAGGGGTGGGCGAGCAGTACTTC. Translated, it gives CASSGSGTGVGEQYF.

This chain uses TRBV12-3 or TRBV12-4 with TRBJ2-5; D may correspond to TRBD1 or TRBD2 (5 bases each). The J call may not be correct, given that the DNA end is closer to TRBJ2-7. The CDR3 length is 14 residues. The CDR3 spells CASSLVRGENEQYF. The CDR3 region has the DNA TGTGCCAGCAGTTTAGTTAGGGGAGAAAACGAGCAGTACTTC.

The V and J genes are TRBV4-1 and TRBJ2-6; D not resolved. CDR1 is MGHRA, CDR2 YSYEKL, per germline. The CDR3 is made up of 16 amino acids. Trimming shortened V by 0 bases and J by 2 bases, and 8 bases separated the two germline ends. This CDR3 is CASSQDRATGANVLTF. CDR3 nucleotides: TGCGCCAGCAGCCAAGATCGGGCAACTGGGGCCAACGTCCTGACTTTC.

The gene calls are TRBV24-1 and TRBJ2-3; D gene uncertain. CDR1 is KGHDR, CDR2 SFDVKD, per germline. The CDR3 has 13 amino acids. With 7 bases removed from V and 6 bases from J, the gap between germline ends came to 13 bases. The CDR3 region is CATRASLTDTQYF. The CDR3 DNA sequence: TGTGCCACCAGAGCCTCGTTGACGGATACGCAGTATTTT.

This clonotype has just a few counts. The V gene is TRBV12-3 or TRBV12-4, the J gene TRBJ2-1; 11 bases agree with TRBD2. This CDR3 contains 15 residues. V gave up 4 bases and J gave up 1 base; unmatched junction bases: 0. CDR3 sequence: CASSSSGRSYNEQFF. In DNA, the CDR3 is TGTGCCAGCAGTTCTAGCGGGAGGTCCTACAATGAGCAGTTCTTC.

This rearrangement joins TRBV5-1 to TRBJ2-5; 10 bases are shared with TRBD1. The J call may be in error: the DNA end matches TRBJ2-7 better. This CDR3 has 15 amino acids. CDR1 is SGHRS, CDR2 YFSETQ, per germline. CDR3 nucleotides: TGCGCCAGCACCGGACCCGGGACAGGGGTCTACGAGCAGTACTTC. Translating it yields CASTGPGTGVYEQYF.

The rearrangement uses TRBV7-2 and TRBJ2-3; possible D gene TRBD2, 6 bases. The CDR3 length is 14 residues. Looked up from germline, CDR1 is SGHTA and CDR2 is FQGNSA. Trimming shortened V by 4 bases and J by 8 bases, and 16 bases separated the two germline ends. CDR3 residues: CASSSSREAGTQYF. The CDR3 DNA reads TGTGCCAGCAGCTCTTCCCGGGAAGCGGGTACGCAGTATTTT. The whole variable domain, filled in from reference TRBV7-2 and TRBJ2-3, reads GAGVSQSPSNKVTEKGKDVELRCDPISGHTALYWYRQSLGQGLEFLIYFQGNSAPDKSGLPSDRFSAERTGGSVSTLTIQRTQQEDSAVYLCASSSSREAGTQYFGPGTRLTVL.

This clonotype was detected only once. The CDR3 nucleotides read TGCAGTGCTAAGAAACAGCGGGACAGCACAGATACGCAGTATTTT. Translated, it gives CSAKKQRDSTDTQYF. The chain recombines TRBV20-1 with TRBJ2-3, with TRBD2 matching over 7 bases. In germline, CDR1 is DFQATT, CDR2 SNEGSKA (reference sequence). V shed 4 bases, J shed 0 bases, and the junction held 7 bases outside the gene matches. This CDR3 is 15 amino acids long.

This clonotype has a handful of counts. This chain uses TRBV18 with TRBJ1-2, with 7 positions matching TRBD1. The CDR3 loop spans 14 amino acids. Germline V gives CDR1 KGHSH, CDR2 LQKENI. V was pared by 0 bases and J by 6 bases, with 4 bases of the junction left unmatched. The CDR3 bases are TGTGCCAGCTCACCACCATCCAGGGGGGATGGCTACACCTTC. Translated, it gives CASSPPSRGDGYTF.

This clonotype was detected a few times. The chain has TRBV12-3 or TRBV12-4 and TRBJ2-7; weak D call: TRBD1 (6 bases). This CDR3 has 11 amino acids. V lost 2 bases and J lost 10, with 9 bases in between. As DNA, the CDR3 is TGTGCCAGCAGTTTAAACAGGGTCCAGTACTTC. Residues: CASSLNRVQYF.

This clonotype showed up just a few times. V is TRBV5-1 and J is TRBJ2-7, with D perhaps TRBD2 (5 bases). Trimming removed 1 base at V and 1 base at J, with 9 bases between. Germline CDR1 and CDR2: SGHRS and YFSETQ. The CDR3 spans 14 residues. The CDR3 bases are TGCGCCAGCAGCTTGAGGCGAGGGTCCTACGAGCAGTACTTC. This gives the protein CASSLRRGSYEQYF.

The rearrangement links TRBV6-6 to TRBJ2-5; unclear D gene. The V end lost 6 bases, the J end lost 5 bases, and 10 bases lay between the germline ends. The germline gives CDR1 MNHNY, CDR2 SVGAGI (reference sequence). This CDR3 has 12 residues. The CDR3 sequence is CASSRPWETQYF. As DNA, the CDR3 is TGTGCCAGCAGCCGGCCCTGGGAGACCCAGTACTTC.

V usage is TRBV10-3 and J usage is TRBJ2-5; 11 nucleotides agree with TRBD2. The V gene end was trimmed by 3 bases and the J gene end by 6 bases; junction bases not matched to a gene: 6. CDR1 is ENHRY and CDR2 is SYGVKD in the germline V gene. The CDR3 sequence is 15 residues long. The CDR3, as DNA: TGTGCCATCAGTGACACATTAGCGGGAGGGCAGACCCAGTACTTC. Translation: CAISDTLAGGQTQYF.

DNA for the CDR3: TGCAGTGCTAGTTTAGGGGCCAAAGGGAGGAATGGCTACACCTTC. As protein: CSASLGAKGRNGYTF. The chain joins TRBV20-1 to TRBJ1-2; maybe TRBD1 (5 bases). Germline V CDR1 and CDR2: DFQATT, SNEGSKA (reference sequence). This CDR3 comprises 15 residues. The V gene lost 3 bases and the J gene lost 6 bases, with 20 bases spanning the gap.

The table lists this clonotype with many counts. The rearrangement links TRBV5-4 to TRBJ1-4; TRBD1 matches 9 bases. Germline V gene data show CDR1 as SGHNT and CDR2 as YYREEE (reference sequence). The CDR3 sequence is 15 residues long. V trimming: 2 bases; J trimming: 3 bases; junction bases outside the gene matches: 2. CDR3 amino acids: CASSLRQGANEKLFF. The CDR3, as DNA: TGTGCCAGCAGCTTAAGACAGGGGGCTAATGAAAAACTGTTTTTT.

J is TRBJ1-6 and V is TRBV12-3 or TRBV12-4; the match to TRBD1 covers 9 bases. Germline trimming cut 6 bases from V and 9 bases from J; bases unmatched to any gene: 6. CDR3 length: 14 residues. In nucleotides, the CDR3 is TGTGCCAGCAGCCGACAGGGGGGCGGTTCACCCCTCCACTTT. Amino acid sequence: CASSRQGGGSPLHF.

This chain connects TRBV20-1 to TRBJ2-1; 7 bases map to TRBD2. The V and J ends lost 3 bases and 8 bases, in that order; junction bases with no gene match: 4. CDR3 length: 12 amino acids. Germline V CDR1 and CDR2: DFQATT, SNEGSKA (reference sequence). CDR3 loop: CSASSAGDEQFF. The DNA for the CDR3 is TGCAGTGCTAGTTCGGCGGGGGATGAGCAGTTCTTC.

The rearrangement uses TRBV6-5 and TRBJ1-5; D might be TRBD1 (6 bases). Per the germline V gene, CDR1 is MNHEY and CDR2 is SVGAGI. The CDR3 length is 15 residues. Trimming removed 5 bases at V and 5 bases at J, with 16 bases between. CDR3 loop: CASSLSGTTYQPQHF. The DNA of the CDR3 is TGTGCCAGCAGTCTATCCGGGACAACATATCAGCCCCAGCATTTT.

V is TRBV6-5 and J is TRBJ1-2, with TRBD1 identical over 7 bases. This CDR3 region has 13 residues. In germline, CDR1 is MNHEY, CDR2 SVGAGI. J was trimmed by 7 bases and V by 10 bases; bases with no gene match: 12. CDR3 amino acids: CAIKRGRGSGYTF. Here the CDR3 DNA reads TGTGCCATCAAAAGGGGGCGCGGATCTGGCTACACCTTC.